The rows below give T cell receptor beta chains drawn from one sample of a study of T-cell reconstitution after alpha-beta-depleted transplantation in children. TCRdb re-analysed the PCR reads in MiXCR, keeping a single row per CDR3 protein. This sample has more than 450,000 distinct CDR3 sequences, with approximately 20% found just once. The sequenced sample was PBMCs from the stem cell graft donor, obtained from the stem cell graft. The receptors here all came from a human donor who donated a stem cell graft to a child with acute lymphoblastic leukemia. The CDR3 runs from the conserved cysteine through the conserved F or W. A D gene is named only where the DNA matches it firmly. The listing skips clone size in some rows; elsewhere it reads once, few, many or a size class.

CDR3: CASSSGTIAKNIQYF
DNA: TGCGCCAGCAGCTCAGGGACCATAGCCAAAAACATTCAGTACTTC
J: TRBJ2-4
V: TRBV5-1
D: -
length: 15
size: few

CDR3: CASTKQGQPQHF
DNA: TGTGCCAGCACAAAACAGGGCCAGCCCCAGCATTTT
J: TRBJ1-5
V: TRBV6-6
D: -
length: 12
size: few

CDR3: CASCLHKKTGRSSHQPQHF
DNA: TGTGCCAGCTGTTTACACAAGAAAACAGGGCGTTCATCCCATCAGCCCCAGCATTTT
J: TRBJ1-5
V: TRBV2
D: -
length: 19
size: once

CDR3: CASSLGLAGGFTYEQYF
DNA: TGCGCCAGCAGCTTGGGTCTAGCGGGAGGATTTACCTACGAGCAGTACTTC
J: TRBJ2-7
V: TRBV5-1
D: TRBD2
length: 17
size: few

CDR3: CASSGGPQYPSSYNEQFF
DNA: TGTGCCAGCAGCGGAGGGCCGCAGTACCCGAGCTCCTACAATGAGCAGTTCTTC
J: TRBJ2-1
V: TRBV9
D: -
length: 18
size: few

CDR3: CASSHKTDTQYF
DNA: TGTGCCAGCTCACACAAGACAGATACGCAGTATTTT
J: TRBJ2-3
V: TRBV18
D: -
length: 12
size: many

CDR3: CASTGDLNSPLHF
DNA: TGTGCCAGCACCGGGGACCTTAATTCACCCCTCCACTTT
J: TRBJ1-6
V: TRBV12-3/TRBV12-4
D: -
length: 13
size: few

CDR3: CASSSTGVGYGYTF
DNA: TGTGCCAGCAGTTCGACAGGGGTGGGGTATGGCTACACCTTC
J: TRBJ1-2
V: TRBV27
D: TRBD1
length: 14
size: few

CDR3: CATALLALMPYNEQFF
DNA: TGTGCCACCGCCCTCTTGGCGTTAATGCCGTACAATGAGCAGTTCTTC
J: TRBJ2-1
V: TRBV12-3/TRBV12-4
D: -
length: 16
size: few

CDR3: CASSRPTGPNYGYTF
DNA: TGTGCCAGCAGCCGTCCGACGGGGCCTAACTATGGCTACACCTTC
J: TRBJ1-2
V: TRBV7-9
D: -
length: 15
size: few

CDR3: CASSKVARGAGELFF
DNA: TGTGCCAGCTCTAAGGTGGCCAGGGGCGCCGGGGAGCTGTTTTTT
J: TRBJ2-2
V: TRBV2
D: -
length: 15
size: few

CDR3: CASSLDRRNTGELFF
DNA: TGTGCCAGCAGCTTGGACAGGCGTAACACCGGGGAGCTGTTTTTT
J: TRBJ2-2
V: TRBV11-3
D: TRBD1
length: 15
size: -

CDR3: CASRKTGRANTEAFF
DNA: TGTGCCAGCCGAAAGACAGGGCGAGCGAACACTGAAGCTTTCTTT
J: TRBJ1-1
V: TRBV12-3/TRBV12-4
D: TRBD1
length: 15
size: few

CDR3: CASSPTRTGETQYF
DNA: TGTGCCAGCAGTCCCACCCGAACCGGGGAGACCCAGTACTTC
J: TRBJ2-5
V: TRBV7-8
D: -
length: 14
size: -

CDR3: CASSSGTGLDEQYF
DNA: TGTGCCAGCAGCTCCGGGACAGGGTTGGACGAGCAGTACTTC
J: TRBJ2-7
V: TRBV6-1
D: TRBD1
length: 14
size: -

CDR3: CSANSYYNEQFF
DNA: TGCAGTGCTAACAGCTACTACAATGAGCAGTTCTTC
J: TRBJ2-1
V: TRBV20-1
D: -
length: 12
size: few

CDR3: CSDRVWDSWEQFF
DNA: TGCAGTGACCGAGTATGGGACAGCTGGGAGCAGTTCTTC
J: TRBJ2-1
V: TRBV20-1
D: TRBD1
length: 13
size: -

CDR3: CASSYSGDSPLHF
DNA: TGTGCCAGCAGTTACTCGGGGGATTCACCCCTCCACTTT
J: TRBJ1-6
V: TRBV6-6
D: -
length: 13
size: -

CDR3: CASSLAGKETQYF
DNA: TGTGCCAGCAGCTTGGCAGGGAAAGAGACCCAGTACTTC
J: TRBJ2-5
V: TRBV5-6
D: -
length: 13
size: few

CDR3: CASSVGTNIQYF
DNA: TGTGCCAGCAGCGTTGGGACAAACATTCAGTACTTC
J: TRBJ2-4
V: TRBV6-2/TRBV6-3
D: -
length: 12
size: few

CDR3: CASRQGEDTEAFF
DNA: TGCGCCAGCAGACAGGGGGAAGACACTGAAGCTTTCTTT
J: TRBJ1-1
V: TRBV5-1
D: TRBD1
length: 13
size: few

CDR3: CASSPAGDNYEQYF
DNA: TGTGCCAGCAGCCCAGCCGGGGACAACTACGAGCAGTACTTC
J: TRBJ2-7
V: TRBV9
D: -
length: 14
size: few

CDR3: CASSPQGGRGFSPLHF
DNA: TGTGCCAGCAGCCCCCAGGGGGGCAGGGGGTTTTCACCCCTCCACTTT
J: TRBJ1-6
V: TRBV12-3/TRBV12-4
D: TRBD1
length: 16
size: -

CDR3: CSASPSSYEQYF
DNA: TGCAGTGCTAGCCCCAGTTCCTACGAGCAGTACTTC
J: TRBJ2-7
V: TRBV20-1
D: -
length: 12
size: -

CDR3: CSARDRSGGLGEQFF
DNA: TGCAGTGCTAGAGATCGGTCGGGAGGGCTTGGAGAGCAGTTCTTC
J: TRBJ2-1
V: TRBV20-1
D: TRBD2
length: 15
size: -

CDR3: CASSLEENIQYF
DNA: TGCGCCAGCAGCTTGGAAGAAAACATTCAGTACTTC
J: TRBJ2-4
V: TRBV5-1
D: -
length: 12
size: many

CDR3: CASTAGGPDNEQFF
DNA: TGTGCCAGCACGGCGGGAGGGCCTGACAATGAGCAGTTCTTC
J: TRBJ2-1
V: TRBV13
D: TRBD2
length: 14
size: -

CDR3: CSAKAAGVVYEQYF
DNA: TGCAGTGCCAAGGCGGCAGGCGTCGTTTACGAGCAGTACTTC
J: TRBJ2-7
V: TRBV20-1
D: -
length: 14
size: -

CDR3: CASSSKTGVTHEQYF
DNA: TGTGCCAGTAGTTCCAAGACAGGGGTAACGCATGAGCAGTACTTC
J: TRBJ2-7
V: TRBV19
D: TRBD1
length: 15
size: -

CDR3: CASSLAGTSGSSSYEQYF
DNA: TGTGCCAGCAGCTTAGCGGGGACTAGCGGTTCAAGCTCCTACGAGCAGTACTTC
J: TRBJ2-7
V: TRBV7-2
D: TRBD2
length: 18
size: -

CDR3: CASSFAGVRLGYTF
DNA: TGTGCCAGCAGTTTTGCAGGGGTGCGTCTTGGCTACACCTTC
J: TRBJ1-2
V: TRBV27
D: -
length: 14
size: -

CDR3: CASSPKGILPYEQYF
DNA: TGCGCCAGCAGCCCGAAAGGGATTCTTCCCTACGAGCAGTACTTC
J: TRBJ2-7
V: TRBV4-1
D: -
length: 15
size: once

CDR3: CASSPSPGTPTSYTF
DNA: TGCGCCAGCAGCCCAAGTCCAGGGACCCCCACGAGCTACACCTTC
J: TRBJ1-2
V: TRBV4-1
D: -
length: 15
size: few

CDR3: CASSLGRGTVSGNTIYF
DNA: TGTGCCAGCAGCTTGGGGAGGGGAACGGTCTCTGGAAACACCATATATTTT
J: TRBJ1-3
V: TRBV9
D: -
length: 17
size: -

CDR3: CASSYPSQSVSGANVLTF
DNA: TGTGCCAGCAGTTACCCCAGTCAATCGGTCTCTGGGGCCAACGTCCTGACTTTC
J: TRBJ2-6
V: TRBV6-2/TRBV6-3
D: -
length: 18
size: -

CDR3: CAWSRSTDTQYF
DNA: TGTGCCTGGAGTCGTAGCACAGATACGCAGTATTTT
J: TRBJ2-3
V: TRBV30
D: -
length: 12
size: -

CDR3: CASSAGQGGTGELFF
DNA: TGTGCCAGCAGCGCCGGACAGGGTGGGACCGGGGAGCTGTTTTTT
J: TRBJ2-2
V: TRBV2
D: TRBD1
length: 15
size: -

CDR3: CASSPGGFYEQYF
DNA: TGTGCCAGCAGCCCGGGAGGGTTCTACGAGCAGTACTTC
J: TRBJ2-7
V: TRBV7-6
D: TRBD2
length: 13
size: -

CDR3: CASSAYSGPPDNEQFF
DNA: TGTGCCAGCAGCGCTTACAGCGGACCCCCCGACAATGAGCAGTTCTTC
J: TRBJ2-1
V: TRBV9
D: -
length: 16
size: few

CDR3: CSVERVTGVNEQFF
DNA: TGCAGCGTTGAACGAGTGACAGGGGTCAATGAGCAGTTCTTC
J: TRBJ2-1
V: TRBV29-1
D: TRBD1
length: 14
size: few

CDR3: CASSLSEVGSYNEQFF
DNA: TGTGCCAGCAGTTTATCGGAGGTGGGCTCCTACAATGAGCAGTTCTTC
J: TRBJ2-1
V: TRBV27
D: -
length: 16
size: -

CDR3: CASSLVGGSAQYF
DNA: TGTGCCAGCAGTTTAGTCGGTGGATCAGCTCAGTACTTC
J: TRBJ2-7
V: TRBV27
D: -
length: 13
size: -

CDR3: CASSFGGGITDTQYF
DNA: TGTGCCAGCAGTTTCGGGGGCGGAATCACAGATACGCAGTATTTT
J: TRBJ2-3
V: TRBV12-3/TRBV12-4
D: -
length: 15
size: few

CDR3: CSAGPRGSYEQYF
DNA: TGCAGTGCTGGCCCGAGGGGGTCATACGAGCAGTACTTC
J: TRBJ2-7
V: TRBV20-1
D: -
length: 13
size: -

CDR3: CATTGDISYEQYF
DNA: TGTGCCACCACTGGGGATATCTCCTACGAGCAGTACTTC
J: TRBJ2-7
V: TRBV18
D: -
length: 13
size: -

CDR3: CASTPLVSTDTQYF
DNA: TGTGCCAGCACCCCACTAGTTAGCACAGATACGCAGTATTTT
J: TRBJ2-3
V: TRBV6-1
D: -
length: 14
size: -

CDR3: CATGRGGAQNTGELFF
DNA: TGTGCCACCGGGCGAGGGGGGGCCCAGAACACCGGGGAGCTGTTTTTT
J: TRBJ2-2
V: TRBV15
D: -
length: 16
size: -

CDR3: CASSTPMAEREQYF
DNA: TGTGCCAGCAGTACCCCCATGGCGGAAAGGGAGCAGTACTTC
J: TRBJ2-7
V: TRBV12-3/TRBV12-4
D: -
length: 14
size: -

CDR3: CASSDRSDGYTF
DNA: TGTGCCAGCAGTGACAGGTCAGATGGCTACACCTTC
J: TRBJ1-2
V: TRBV27
D: -
length: 12
size: -

CDR3: CASRFPGLALFF
DNA: TGTGCCAGCAGGTTCCCGGGACTAGCCTTGTTCTTC
J: TRBJ2-1
V: TRBV12-3/TRBV12-4
D: TRBD2
length: 12
size: -

CDR3: CASSLLGAGEQYF
DNA: TGTGCCAGCAGTTTATTGGGGGCAGGCGAGCAGTACTTC
J: TRBJ2-7
V: TRBV27
D: -
length: 13
size: -

CDR3: CSAENSNQPQHF
DNA: TGCAGTGCCGAGAATAGCAATCAGCCCCAGCATTTT
J: TRBJ1-5
V: TRBV20-1
D: -
length: 12
size: -

CDR3: CASSPGRKGEKLFF
DNA: TGTGCCAGCTCACCAGGACGAAAAGGGGAAAAACTGTTTTTT
J: TRBJ1-4
V: TRBV18
D: -
length: 14
size: -

CDR3: CASSLGLVSHGELFF
DNA: TGTGCCAGCAGCCTCGGACTAGTTTCACACGGGGAGCTGTTTTTT
J: TRBJ2-2
V: TRBV5-6
D: TRBD2
length: 15
size: -

CDR3: CASSLQGRDTQYF
DNA: TGCGCCAGCAGCTTGCAGGGAAGAGATACGCAGTATTTT
J: TRBJ2-3
V: TRBV5-1
D: -
length: 13
size: -